Below, one T cell receptor (beta chain) is given with its context. The data are from a study of T cell changes during pregnancy in multiple sclerosis. This CDR3 spans 16 amino acids. V dropped 4 bases and J dropped 1 base, with 15 bases sitting between them. Germline V CDR1 and CDR2: SGHRS, YFSETQ. Some clones are missing from TCRdb's copy, which holds only in-frame ones; the method was immunoSEQ multiplex PCR. The table shows 70,000 to 75,000 clones, with roughly 90% occurring only once. The chain is built from TRBV5-1 and TRBJ1-3, with D perhaps matching TRBD1 (6 bases). The TCR sequence derives from a female donor with multiple sclerosis, enrolled in a pregnancy study. Sequenced here: peripheral blood, sampled in the second trimester of pregnancy. The CDR3 loop is CASSIYQQGSGNTIYF. The CDR3 nucleotides are TGCGCCAGCAGCATATATCAACAGGGTTCTGGAAACACCATATATTTT.